A selection of T cell receptor beta chains follows, all from one sample in a study of blood T cell repertoires in COVID-19. The assay was immunoSEQ multiplex PCR, and TCRdb's table has in-frame clones only and misses some. This sample has over 150,000 clones; approximately 81% occur once, and the top ten carry approximately 1%. Specimen: peripheral blood. The receptors derive from a man aged 35 to 55 with acute or convalescent COVID-19. CDR3s include the opening cysteine and the closing phenylalanine or tryptophan. The D gene is left open where the match is weak. Not every row has a clone size; where given, it reads once, few, many or a size class.

d_call clone_size j_call v_call cdr3_aa cdr3_nt
. . TRBJ1-1 TRBV28 CASSLQREAFF TGTGCCAGCAGTCTACAGCGGGAAGCTTTCTTT
. . TRBJ1-3 TRBV9 CASSPTTSFGNTIYF TGTGCCAGCAGCCCAACGACTTCTTTTGGAAACACCATATATTTT
TRBD1 . TRBJ1-4 TRBV9 CASSALQGSEKLFF TGCGCCAGCAGCGCCTTACAGGGGAGTGAAAAACTGTTTTTT
. . TRBJ1-3 TRBV7-9 CASSLRSGTGNTIYF TGTGCCAGCAGCTTAAGGTCAGGGACTGGAAACACCATATATTTT
. . TRBJ1-1 TRBV5-1 CASSVGRGNTEAFF TGCGCCAGCAGCGTTGGAAGGGGAAACACTGAAGCTTTCTTT
TRBD1 . TRBJ1-1 TRBV14 CASSHLGTGDTEAFF TGTGCCAGCAGCCATCTCGGGACAGGGGACACTGAAGCTTTCTTT
. . TRBJ1-1 TRBV5-6 CASSSQSSGAEAFF TGTGCCAGCAGTTCACAATCCTCGGGGGCTGAAGCTTTCTTT
. . TRBJ2-7 TRBV11-2 CASSFNFGAEQYF TGTGCCAGCAGCTTTAACTTTGGGGCCGAGCAGTACTTC
TRBD1 . TRBJ2-2 TRBV9 CASSVTGGDTGELFF TGTGCCAGCAGTGTGACAGGGGGCGACACCGGGGAGCTGTTTTTT
. . TRBJ2-1 TRBV11-2 CASSFTENNEQFF TGTGCCAGCAGCTTTACAGAGAACAATGAGCAGTTCTTC
TRBD1 . TRBJ1-4 TRBV5-4 CASSRGGGTGFEKLFF TGTGCCAGCAGCCGGGGGGGAGGGACAGGGTTCGAAAAACTGTTTTTT
. . TRBJ2-7 TRBV19 CASSMTLDFHEQYF TGTGCCAGTAGTATGACCCTAGATTTCCACGAGCAGTACTTC
. few TRBJ1-2 TRBV29-1 CSVEDLAGEVGYTF TGCAGCGTTGAAGATTTGGCGGGGGAGGTTGGCTACACCTTC
. . TRBJ2-1 TRBV7-2 CASSLVDEQFF TGTGCCAGCAGCTTAGTAGATGAGCAGTTCTTC
TRBD1 . TRBJ2-2 TRBV9 CASSPRTGDTGELFF TGTGCCAGCAGCCCCCGGACAGGGGACACCGGGGAGCTGTTTTTT
. . TRBJ1-4 TRBV15 CATSREGTGRNEKLFF TGTGCCACCAGCAGAGAGGGAACAGGACGTAATGAAAAACTGTTTTTT
. . TRBJ1-1 TRBV5-4 CASSFPGAEAFF TGTGCCAGCAGTTTCCCAGGGGCTGAAGCTTTCTTT
. . TRBJ1-2 TRBV6-1 CASSVLGGDANYGYTF TGTGCCAGCAGTGTTCTCGGGGGGGATGCGAACTATGGCTACACCTTC
. . TRBJ2-1 TRBV6-4 CASSTTSNNVNEQFF TGTGCCAGCAGTACAACTAGTAATAATGTCAATGAGCAGTTCTTC
. . TRBJ1-1 TRBV19 CASSIVGHMNTEAFF TGTGCCAGTAGTATAGTTGGGCATATGAACACTGAAGCTTTCTTT
. . TRBJ2-3 TRBV14 CASSQSGKGTDTQYF TGTGCCAGCAGCCAATCGGGAAAGGGCACAGATACGCAGTATTTT
. . TRBJ1-5 TRBV7-8 CASSPDYSNQPQHF TGTGCCAGCAGTCCAGACTATAGCAATCAGCCCCAGCATTTT
. . TRBJ1-2 TRBV28 CASSLLRTELYGYTF TGTGCCAGCAGTCTCCTCAGGACAGAACTTTATGGCTACACCTTC
. . TRBJ1-2 TRBV5-1 CASSLDRNNYGYTF TGCGCCAGCAGCTTGGACAGAAATAACTATGGCTACACCTTC
. once TRBJ2-7 TRBV5-6 CASSITGTEQYF TGTGCCAGCAGCATAACAGGGACCGAGCAGTACTTC
TRBD1 . TRBJ2-7 TRBV11-2 CASRPGQVYEQYF TGTGCCAGCAGACCGGGACAGGTCTACGAGCAGTACTTC
TRBD1 . TRBJ1-6 TRBV12-3/TRBV12-4 CASSPGGDSPLHF TGTGCCAGCAGCCCAGGGGGAGATTCACCCCTCCACTTT
. . TRBJ1-2 TRBV28 CASSYQGQDYGYTF TGTGCCAGCAGTTACCAGGGCCAGGACTATGGCTACACCTTC
TRBD1 . TRBJ1-5 TRBV28 CASRPRDRVSQPQHF TGTGCCAGCAGGCCCCGGGACAGGGTTTCTCAGCCCCAGCATTTT
TRBD2 . TRBJ2-1 TRBV3-1/TRBV3-2 CASSHLTSGGAKDEQFF TGTGCCAGCAGCCACCTTACTAGCGGGGGGGCCAAGGATGAGCAGTTCTTC
TRBD2 . TRBJ2-3 TRBV9 CASSLAGGGGFTDTQYF TGTGCCAGCAGCTTAGCGGGAGGGGGCGGCTTCACAGATACGCAGTATTTT
. . TRBJ2-1 TRBV9 CASSVERPEQFF TGTGCCAGCAGCGTAGAGCGACCTGAGCAGTTCTTC
. . TRBJ1-2 TRBV7-9 CASAEQASYGYTF TGTGCCAGCGCTGAACAGGCTTCCTATGGCTACACCTTC
TRBD2 . TRBJ2-3 TRBV5-1 CASSPTSGGAADTQYF TGCGCCAGCAGCCCGACTAGCGGGGGGGCCGCAGATACGCAGTATTTT
. . TRBJ2-7 TRBV15 CATSRPHLGPYEQYF TGTGCCACCAGCAGACCACATCTGGGGCCCTACGAGCAGTACTTC
. . TRBJ2-2 TRBV5-1 CASSLDHGTGELFF TGCGCCAGCAGCCTAGATCACGGCACCGGGGAGCTGTTTTTT
. . TRBJ1-5 TRBV5-6 CASSSTFSGTNNFQPQHF TGTGCCAGCAGCTCTACTTTTTCGGGGACAAATAACTTTCAGCCCCAGCATTTT
. . TRBJ1-2 TRBV18 CASSPSLVDGYTF TGTGCCAGCTCACCAAGCCTCGTGGATGGCTACACCTTC
TRBD2 once TRBJ2-3 TRBV3-1/TRBV3-2 CASSRMAGGTDTQYF TGTGCCAGCAGTCGAATGGCGGGGGGCACAGATACGCAGTATTTT
TRBD1 once TRBJ1-1 TRBV18 CASSPDRGDEAFF TGTGCCAGCTCACCGGACAGGGGTGATGAAGCTTTCTTT
. . TRBJ1-6 TRBV28 CASTLGRFAYNSPLHF TGTGCCAGCACCCTGGGGAGGTTCGCCTATAATTCACCCCTCCACTTT